This TCR beta chain was sequenced for a study of CD8 T cells in ankylosing spondylitis. Whole-study findings and limits: What seemed typical of ankylosing spondylitis blood was a TCR beta motif built from 7 or 8 highly homologous variants.

This clonotype was counted only a few times. Its antigen is unknown. Germline V gene data show CDR1 as SGHTA and CDR2 as FQGNSA. The trim removed 5 bases at V and 6 bases at J, leaving 12 bases unmatched. CDR3 length equals 15 residues. Using quantitative 5'-RACE with molecular barcodes, the authors made TCR beta libraries. TCRdb fed the 5' RACE reads into MiXCR, producing one record per CDR3 protein. The data show more than 400,000 distinct CDR3 sequences, about 5.4% seen once. The sequence derives from a male donor with ankylosing spondylitis. What was sequenced was blood, either unsorted or a sorted T cell fraction (not recorded which). J is TRBJ2-7 and V is TRBV7-2, with 8 bases lining up with TRBD2. CDR3 coding DNA: TGTGCCAGCAGCGAAAGGTGGCGGGAGGCCCCCGAGCAGTACTTC. This sequence encodes CASSERWREAPEQYF.